The clone carrying this TCR beta chain has just a few counts. Its antigen is not known. TCR beta CDR3 was sequenced at survey depth on immunoSEQ. Data came from immunoSEQ multiplex PCR; TCRdb stores just in-frame clones and leaves some out. The data show around 5,400 clones, 65% to 80% seen once. The data were obtained in a study of CD8 T cell repertoires and HIV-1 epitope variants. The CDR3 covers 13 residues. Trimming left V 8 bases short and J 4 bases short, with 14 bases between. Per the germline V gene, CDR1 is LNHDA and CDR2 is SQIVND (reference sequence). This receptor was identified in a male donor with HIV. J is TRBJ1-1 and V is TRBV19; no reliable D call. Sequencing was performed on cultured CD8+ T cells derived from PBMCs. As DNA, the CDR3 is TGTGCCAGTGCGTCGGGAGGGATCACTGAAGCTTTCTTT. As protein: CASASGGITEAFF.